These T cell receptor beta chains were read from a single sample in a study of CD8+ T cells in alopecia areata. Method: immunoSEQ multiplex PCR; TCRdb's copy keeps in-frame clones and lacks some. The sample yields more than 95,000 clones, 61% seen once. Source: CD4+ T cells sorted from blood, taken at week 4, from a patient treated with tofacitinib. Receptors were obtained from a human donor with alopecia areata. CDR3s include the opening cysteine and the closing phenylalanine or tryptophan. A D gene is named only where the DNA matches it firmly. Part of the rows lack a size; the others show once, few, many or a class for expanded clones.

v_call: TRBV4-3
d_call: TRBD2
j_call: TRBJ2-1
clone_size: few
cdr3_aa: CASSPGLAVNNEQFF
cdr3_nt: TGCGCCAGCAGCCCCGGACTAGCAGTAAACAATGAGCAGTTCTTC

v_call: TRBV11-2
d_call: .
j_call: TRBJ2-3
clone_size: .
cdr3_aa: CASSSGLANQDTQYF
cdr3_nt: TGTGCCAGCAGCTCAGGGCTAGCGAATCAAGATACGCAGTATTTT

v_call: TRBV6-5
d_call: .
j_call: TRBJ1-1
clone_size: .
cdr3_aa: CASSSLRTEAFF
cdr3_nt: TGTGCCAGCAGTTCCCTTCGTACTGAAGCTTTCTTT

v_call: TRBV9
d_call: .
j_call: TRBJ2-3
clone_size: once
cdr3_aa: CASSVRGITTDTQYF
cdr3_nt: TGTGCCAGCAGCGTCCGTGGGATAACCACAGATACGCAGTATTTT

v_call: TRBV6-6
d_call: .
j_call: TRBJ1-2
clone_size: once
cdr3_aa: CASSQRTYGYTF
cdr3_nt: TGTGCCAGCAGCCAGCGTACCTATGGCTACACCTTC

v_call: TRBV10-3
d_call: .
j_call: TRBJ2-5
clone_size: .
cdr3_aa: CAISGAEETQYF
cdr3_nt: TGTGCCATCAGTGGGGCAGAAGAGACCCAGTACTTC

v_call: TRBV15
d_call: .
j_call: TRBJ1-2
clone_size: .
cdr3_aa: CATSRGTRRSVYGYTF
cdr3_nt: TGTGCCACCAGCAGAGGGACCAGGAGGTCCGTCTATGGCTACACCTTC

v_call: TRBV5-1
d_call: .
j_call: TRBJ1-1
clone_size: few
cdr3_aa: CASSADTRVDTEAFF
cdr3_nt: TGCGCCAGCAGCGCCGACACTCGGGTGGACACTGAAGCTTTCTTT

v_call: TRBV7-2
d_call: .
j_call: TRBJ2-2
clone_size: few
cdr3_aa: CASTSGRRTGELFF
cdr3_nt: TGTGCCAGCACCTCAGGGAGGCGCACCGGGGAGCTGTTTTTT

v_call: TRBV5-4
d_call: .
j_call: TRBJ2-4
clone_size: .
cdr3_aa: CASSFNSADIQYF
cdr3_nt: TGTGCCAGCAGCTTTAACTCGGCCGACATTCAGTACTTC

v_call: TRBV5-1
d_call: .
j_call: TRBJ2-1
clone_size: .
cdr3_aa: CASSLILDSYNEQFF
cdr3_nt: TGCGCCAGCAGCTTGATTCTAGACTCCTACAATGAGCAGTTCTTC

v_call: TRBV30
d_call: .
j_call: TRBJ2-7
clone_size: .
cdr3_aa: CAWSDGIGTYEQYF
cdr3_nt: TGTGCCTGGAGTGACGGGATAGGGACTTACGAGCAGTACTTC

v_call: TRBV27
d_call: TRBD1
j_call: TRBJ2-7
clone_size: few
cdr3_aa: CASRRGGTGVYEQYF
cdr3_nt: TGTGCCAGCAGGAGGGGTGGGACAGGTGTTTACGAGCAGTACTTC

v_call: TRBV29-1
d_call: TRBD1
j_call: TRBJ2-7
clone_size: .
cdr3_aa: CSVEHTGTGGLGEQYF
cdr3_nt: TGCAGCGTTGAACACACCGGGACAGGGGGCCTTGGGGAGCAGTACTTC

v_call: TRBV5-4
d_call: .
j_call: TRBJ1-4
clone_size: few
cdr3_aa: CASSLDGGSNEKLFF
cdr3_nt: TGTGCCAGCAGCTTGGATGGCGGATCTAATGAAAAACTGTTTTTT

v_call: TRBV30
d_call: .
j_call: TRBJ1-4
clone_size: .
cdr3_aa: CAWNRGEKLFF
cdr3_nt: TGTGCCTGGAATCGGGGAGAAAAACTGTTTTTT

v_call: TRBV29-1
d_call: .
j_call: TRBJ1-1
clone_size: .
cdr3_aa: CSVARGTEAFF
cdr3_nt: TGCAGCGTGGCCAGGGGCACTGAAGCTTTCTTT

v_call: TRBV4-3
d_call: .
j_call: TRBJ2-1
clone_size: .
cdr3_aa: CASSLDSYNEQFF
cdr3_nt: TGCGCCAGCAGTCTAGACAGTTACAATGAGCAGTTCTTC

v_call: TRBV4-3
d_call: .
j_call: TRBJ2-3
clone_size: .
cdr3_aa: CASSQAFADTQYF
cdr3_nt: TGCGCCAGCAGCCAAGCATTCGCAGATACGCAGTATTTT

v_call: TRBV25-1
d_call: TRBD1
j_call: TRBJ2-7
clone_size: .
cdr3_aa: CASSESRQGSYEQYF
cdr3_nt: TGTGCCAGCAGTGAATCTAGACAGGGTTCCTACGAGCAGTACTTC

v_call: TRBV7-2
d_call: TRBD1
j_call: TRBJ1-1
clone_size: .
cdr3_aa: CASRAGGGTEAFF
cdr3_nt: TGTGCCAGCAGGGCAGGGGGCGGCACTGAAGCTTTCTTT

v_call: TRBV5-4
d_call: TRBD2
j_call: TRBJ2-3
clone_size: .
cdr3_aa: CASSLTGTSGRTSTDTQYF
cdr3_nt: TGTGCCAGCAGCCTTACCGGGACTAGCGGGAGGACTAGCACAGATACGCAGTATTTT

v_call: TRBV18
d_call: .
j_call: TRBJ1-1
clone_size: .
cdr3_aa: CASSAVVEAEAFF
cdr3_nt: TGTGCCAGCTCCGCTGTGGTGGAGGCTGAAGCTTTCTTT

v_call: TRBV7-8
d_call: .
j_call: TRBJ1-1
clone_size: few
cdr3_aa: CASSLVGGVNTEAFF
cdr3_nt: TGTGCCAGCAGCTTAGTTGGCGGGGTGAACACTGAAGCTTTCTTT

v_call: TRBV29-1
d_call: .
j_call: TRBJ1-1
clone_size: .
cdr3_aa: CSAGGPNTEAFF
cdr3_nt: TGCAGCGCCGGAGGACCGAACACTGAAGCTTTCTTT

v_call: TRBV6-5
d_call: .
j_call: TRBJ1-6
clone_size: .
cdr3_aa: CASTIKPGSPLHF
cdr3_nt: TGTGCCAGCACCATTAAACCGGGTTCACCCCTCCACTTT

v_call: TRBV5-6
d_call: TRBD2
j_call: TRBJ2-3
clone_size: .
cdr3_aa: CASSSLAGVTDTQYF
cdr3_nt: TGTGCCAGCAGCTCTCTAGCGGGGGTAACAGATACGCAGTATTTT

v_call: TRBV4-3
d_call: TRBD2
j_call: TRBJ2-3
clone_size: few
cdr3_aa: CASSQGLAGGHDTQYF
cdr3_nt: TGCGCCAGCAGCCAAGGACTAGCGGGAGGGCACGATACGCAGTATTTT

v_call: TRBV27
d_call: .
j_call: TRBJ2-3
clone_size: .
cdr3_aa: CASSTTRGIQYF
cdr3_nt: TGTGCCAGCAGTACCACCAGGGGAATTCAGTATTTT

v_call: TRBV25-1
d_call: .
j_call: TRBJ2-5
clone_size: few
cdr3_aa: CASSPGTTQYF
cdr3_nt: TGTGCCAGCTCCCCGGGGACGACCCAGTACTTC

v_call: TRBV7-2
d_call: TRBD1
j_call: TRBJ1-1
clone_size: .
cdr3_aa: CASSLSQGATEAFF
cdr3_nt: TGTGCCAGCAGCCTATCACAGGGGGCGACTGAAGCTTTCTTT

v_call: TRBV29-1
d_call: .
j_call: TRBJ2-7
clone_size: few
cdr3_aa: CSVVDPGGYEQYF
cdr3_nt: TGCAGCGTTGTAGATCCTGGGGGCTACGAGCAGTACTTC

v_call: TRBV7-2
d_call: .
j_call: TRBJ2-7
clone_size: .
cdr3_aa: CASSLASDGAYEQYF
cdr3_nt: TGTGCCAGCAGCTTAGCGTCGGACGGAGCCTACGAGCAGTACTTC

v_call: TRBV5-6
d_call: TRBD2
j_call: TRBJ2-5
clone_size: .
cdr3_aa: CASSFRLAGSLETQYF
cdr3_nt: TGTGCCAGCAGCTTCCGACTAGCGGGGTCTTTGGAGACCCAGTACTTC

v_call: TRBV30
d_call: .
j_call: TRBJ1-3
clone_size: .
cdr3_aa: CAWTTNTNRGNTIYF
cdr3_nt: TGTGCCTGGACAACAAACACCAACCGCGGAAACACCATATATTTT

v_call: TRBV14
d_call: .
j_call: TRBJ2-2
clone_size: .
cdr3_aa: CASSQVRVNTGELFF
cdr3_nt: TGTGCCAGCAGCCAAGTGAGGGTTAACACCGGGGAGCTGTTTTTT

v_call: TRBV2
d_call: TRBD1
j_call: TRBJ1-6
clone_size: .
cdr3_aa: CASRGDRGYSSPLHF
cdr3_nt: TGTGCCAGCAGGGGAGACAGGGGTTATTCTTCACCCCTCCACTTT

v_call: TRBV4-3
d_call: TRBD1
j_call: TRBJ1-5
clone_size: once
cdr3_aa: CASSRKQGAQPQHF
cdr3_nt: TGCGCCAGCAGCCGGAAACAGGGGGCTCAGCCCCAGCATTTT

v_call: TRBV5-4
d_call: .
j_call: TRBJ2-7
clone_size: .
cdr3_aa: CASSSPREQYF
cdr3_nt: TGTGCCAGCAGCTCCCCCCGCGAGCAGTACTTC

v_call: TRBV29-1
d_call: TRBD1
j_call: TRBJ1-2
clone_size: few
cdr3_aa: CSVLTGGGYGYTF
cdr3_nt: TGCAGCGTGCTCACAGGGGGCGGGTATGGCTACACCTTC

v_call: TRBV5-1
d_call: .
j_call: TRBJ2-6
clone_size: .
cdr3_aa: CASSLTASGANVLTF
cdr3_nt: TGCGCCAGCAGCTTGACAGCCTCTGGGGCCAACGTCCTGACTTTC

v_call: TRBV9
d_call: .
j_call: TRBJ1-6
clone_size: few
cdr3_aa: CASSVLAQDNSPLHF
cdr3_nt: TGTGCCAGCAGCGTACTTGCCCAGGATAATTCACCCCTCCACTTT

v_call: TRBV29-1
d_call: .
j_call: TRBJ2-5
clone_size: once
cdr3_aa: CSVDSHYGETQYF
cdr3_nt: TGCAGCGTTGACTCCCATTACGGGGAGACCCAGTACTTC

v_call: TRBV6-5
d_call: .
j_call: TRBJ1-2
clone_size: .
cdr3_aa: CASSYTAVPGGEGYTF
cdr3_nt: TGTGCCAGCAGTTACACAGCCGTCCCGGGGGGCGAAGGCTACACCTTC

v_call: TRBV5-6
d_call: .
j_call: TRBJ2-5
clone_size: .
cdr3_aa: CASSLSDSQETQYF
cdr3_nt: TGTGCCAGCAGCCTATCGGACAGCCAAGAGACCCAGTACTTC

v_call: TRBV27
d_call: .
j_call: TRBJ2-7
clone_size: .
cdr3_aa: CASGHYEQYF
cdr3_nt: TGTGCCAGCGGGCACTACGAGCAGTACTTC

v_call: TRBV5-6
d_call: .
j_call: TRBJ2-4
clone_size: once
cdr3_aa: CASSTTVPSIQYF
cdr3_nt: TGTGCCAGCAGCACGACCGTCCCCAGCATTCAGTACTTC

v_call: TRBV18
d_call: TRBD1
j_call: TRBJ2-5
clone_size: .
cdr3_aa: CASSSDRLKTQYF
cdr3_nt: TGTGCCAGCTCATCGGACAGGTTGAAGACCCAGTACTTC

v_call: TRBV30
d_call: .
j_call: TRBJ1-5
clone_size: once
cdr3_aa: CAWSVPGIDQPQHF
cdr3_nt: TGTGCCTGGAGTGTGCCGGGGATCGATCAGCCCCAGCATTTT

v_call: TRBV28
d_call: TRBD1
j_call: TRBJ2-5
clone_size: .
cdr3_aa: CASSLGQGVGETQYF
cdr3_nt: TGTGCCAGCAGTTTAGGCCAGGGGGTCGGGGAGACCCAGTACTTC

v_call: TRBV5-1
d_call: .
j_call: TRBJ2-7
clone_size: .
cdr3_aa: CASSLQGSNEQYF
cdr3_nt: TGCGCCAGCAGCTTGCAGGGGTCCAACGAGCAGTACTTC